In this sample, the clone carrying this TCR beta chain turned up a few times. This entry comes from a study of blood T cell repertoires in COVID-19. Study background: The samples span acute and convalescent COVID-19 from the United States, Italy and Spain. T cells, B-cell-depleted T cells, or PBMCs provided the cDNA or gDNA that served as material.

Per the original methods: Scientists estimated how many nucleated cells there were by amplifying reference gene primers. The protocol was immunoSEQ multiplex PCR, while the TCRdb copy is restricted to in-frame clones and leaves out a portion. V, J and clone size are those of that table, while D and trimming were read from the DNA. The sample lists approximately 120,000 clones, 84% seen once, with approximately 7% in the top ten. V was pared by 3 bases and J by 5 bases, with 3 bases of the junction left unmatched. The germline V gene has CDR1 SNHLY and CDR2 FYNNEI. The CDR3 contains 13 residues. V gene TRBV2 combines with J gene TRBJ1-1, with TRBD1 matching over 7 bases. The TCR sequence derives from a woman aged 45-59 years with acute or convalescent COVID-19. The sequenced sample consisted of peripheral blood. The CDR3 region has the DNA TGTGCCAGCAGTGAGGACAGGAGAACTGAAGCTTTCTTT. Its translation is CASSEDRRTEAFF. The full variable domain, completed using reference TRBV2 and TRBJ1-1, is EPEVTQTPSHQVTQMGQEVILRCVPISNHLYFYWYRQILGQKVEFLVSFYNNEISEKSEIFDDQFSVERPDGSNFTLKIRSTKLEDSAMYFCASSEDRRTEAFFGQGTRLTVV.